A selection of T cell receptor beta chains follows, all from one sample in a study of blood T cells in healthy people across ages. TCRdb used MiXCR to reprocess the 5' RACE reads, holding one entry per CDR3 protein. The sample has 800,000 to 950,000 distinct CDR3 sequences, around 34% seen once. Sequenced material: blood. Receptor source: a man aged 18 to 30 in good health. Both conserved end residues are part of each CDR3. Each record gives: D gene, V gene, J gene, clone size, CDR3 protein, CDR3 DNA. The D gene is left open where the match is weak. The listing skips clone size in some rows; elsewhere it reads once, few, many or a size class.

>TRBD1|TRBV3-1|TRBJ2-7|few
CASSQDRTHYEQYF
TGTGCCAGCAGCCAGGACAGGACCCACTACGAGCAGTACTTC
>TRBD1|TRBV11-2|TRBJ2-5|many
CASSLIFSGTEETQYF
TGTGCCAGCAGCTTAATCTTCTCCGGGACAGAAGAGACCCAGTACTTC
>-|TRBV12-3/TRBV12-4|TRBJ2-5|few
CASGAPVLRETQYF
TGTGCCAGCGGTGCCCCCGTGTTGCGGGAGACCCAGTACTTC
>-|TRBV10-3|TRBJ1-1|-
CAIGQTNTEAFF
TGTGCCATCGGTCAGACTAACACTGAAGCTTTCTTT
>-|TRBV7-9|TRBJ2-5|-
CASSPLVTPLQYF
TGTGCCAGCAGCCCCCTGGTGACTCCACTGCAGTACTTC
>-|TRBV4-3|TRBJ2-7|-
CASSQERVAAYEQYF
TGCGCCAGCAGCCAAGAACGAGTGGCAGCCTACGAGCAGTACTTC
>TRBD1|TRBV6-2/TRBV6-3|TRBJ2-1|many
CASSSLTGTGGTNEQFF
TGTGCCAGCAGCAGCCTTACCGGGACAGGGGGTACAAATGAGCAGTTCTTC
>TRBD2|TRBV11-3|TRBJ2-1|-
CASGTGTRKFF
TGTGCCAGCGGAACCGGGACTAGGAAGTTCTTC
>-|TRBV2|TRBJ1-4|-
CASSDPATNEKLFF
TGTGCCAGCAGTGATCCGGCAACTAATGAAAAACTGTTTTTT
>TRBD1|TRBV2|TRBJ1-5|-
CASSPGQGATEPQHF
TGTGCCAGCAGCCCTGGACAGGGGGCGACGGAGCCCCAGCATTTT
>-|TRBV4-2|TRBJ2-5|few
CASSQEGGTQYF
TGTGCCAGCAGCCAAGAAGGCGGGACCCAGTACTTC
>TRBD1|TRBV7-9|TRBJ2-7|-
CASSPGTGAHNEQYF
TGTGCCAGCAGCCCCGGGACAGGGGCCCACAATGAGCAGTACTTC
>-|TRBV29-1|TRBJ2-5|once
CSGTRAEETQYF
TGCAGCGGGACCAGAGCCGAAGAGACCCAGTACTTC
>-|TRBV4-2|TRBJ1-2|few
CASSQVSGVGGYTF
TGTGCCAGCAGCCAAGTCTCCGGGGTTGGTGGCTACACCTTC
>-|TRBV4-3|TRBJ2-7|-
CASSQDLLNEQYF
TGCGCCAGCAGCCAAGATCTCCTCAACGAGCAGTACTTC
>TRBD2|TRBV4-3|TRBJ2-3|-
CASSQDVLASGDTQYF
TGCGCCAGCAGCCAAGACGTACTAGCGTCGGGAGATACGCAGTATTTT
>-|TRBV12-3/TRBV12-4|TRBJ1-2|few
CASSSTTGANYGYTF
TGTGCCAGCAGTTCGACGACAGGAGCTAACTATGGCTACACCTTC
>-|TRBV25-1|TRBJ2-1|few
CASRRGINEQFF
TGTGCCAGCAGACGGGGGATCAATGAGCAGTTCTTC
>-|TRBV9|TRBJ1-1|few
CASSVEAGSNTEAFF
TGTGCCAGCAGCGTAGAGGCAGGTTCGAACACTGAAGCTTTCTTT
>TRBD2|TRBV7-8|TRBJ2-5|-
CASSRGRAQETQYF
TGTGCCAGCAGCCGAGGGAGGGCCCAAGAGACCCAGTACTTC
>TRBD1|TRBV29-1|TRBJ1-5|-
CSVEDLTGQDYQPQHF
TGCAGCGTTGAAGATCTGACCGGACAGGATTATCAGCCCCAGCATTTT
>TRBD2|TRBV6-5|TRBJ2-7|many
CASTRERGSAYEQYF
TGTGCCAGCACCCGTGAGCGGGGGTCTGCCTACGAGCAGTACTTC
>-|TRBV4-3|TRBJ2-5|many
CASSQDLGLETQYF
TGCGCCAGCAGCCAAGATTTAGGTTTGGAGACCCAGTACTTC
>-|TRBV25-1|TRBJ1-5|-
CASSEQASNQPQHF
TGTGCCAGCAGTGAACAGGCCAGCAATCAGCCCCAGCATTTT
>TRBD1|TRBV10-3|TRBJ1-1|-
CAISGTGSGNTEAFF
TGTGCCATCAGTGGGACAGGGAGTGGGAACACTGAAGCTTTCTTT
>-|TRBV6-5|TRBJ1-4|-
CASSYSGGKGEKLFF
TGTGCCAGCAGTTACTCTGGGGGTAAGGGAGAAAAACTGTTTTTT
>-|TRBV3-1|TRBJ2-7|-
CASSQVPESYEQYF
TGTGCCAGCAGCCAAGTCCCAGAGAGCTACGAGCAGTACTTC
>-|TRBV14|TRBJ1-1|-
CASSQGADRGRLNTEAFF
TGTGCCAGCAGCCAAGGGGCTGATAGGGGCCGCCTTAACACTGAAGCTTTCTTT
>TRBD2|TRBV20-1|TRBJ2-3|many
CSARGTIPSTDTQYF
TGCAGTGCTAGGGGGACTATACCTAGCACAGATACGCAGTATTTT
>-|TRBV9|TRBJ1-1|-
CASSVGWANTEAFF
TGTGCCAGCAGCGTAGGGTGGGCAAACACTGAAGCTTTCTTT